Below, 20 T cell receptor beta chains from the same sample are listed, as sequenced in a study of OX40 agonist ivuxolimab in advanced cancers. The repertoire was sequenced with immunoSEQ multiplex PCR; TCRdb's copy has only in-frame clones and lacks some. The data contain 55,000 to 65,000 clones, around three quarters of them seen just once; the ten biggest clones take up roughly 6.5%. The sequences come from CD4+ or CD8+ T cells sorted from blood, collected in a trial of the OX40 agonist ivuxolimab. All receptors derive from an adult with an advanced solid tumor such as melanoma, head and neck, liver or kidney cancer.

This clone was counted a few times. The gene calls are TRBV7-2 and TRBJ1-1; D is unresolved. The CDR3 loop spans 13 amino acids. Germline-derived CDR1 and CDR2 are SGHTA and FQGNSA. The V end was cut by 3 bases, the J end by 3 bases, with 8 bases between. In DNA form, the CDR3 reads TGTGCCAGCAGCTTTCTAGGGCACACTGAAGCTTTCTTT. Translated, it gives CASSFLGHTEAFF.

J is TRBJ1-5 and V is TRBV7-2, with D maybe TRBD1 (5 bases). This CDR3 is 14 amino acids long. The V end lost 4 bases, the J end lost 4 bases, and 11 bases lay between the germline ends. Germline CDR1 and CDR2: SGHTA and FQGNSA. The CDR3 region has the DNA TGTGCCAGCAGCTCGATGGGGGGGAATCAGCCCCAGCATTTT. Translating it yields CASSSMGGNQPQHF.

This clone was seen more than once but under ten times. The chain has TRBV7-3 and TRBJ2-7; 8 bases are shared with TRBD1. The germline gives CDR1 SGHTA, CDR2 FQGTGA. J was trimmed by 4 bases and V by 5 bases; bases with no gene match: 4. The CDR3 length is 13 residues. The CDR3 coding sequence is TGTGCCAGCAGCCCAGGACAGGGTTACGAGCAGTACTTC. It is translated as CASSPGQGYEQYF. Supplemented by reference TRBV7-3 and TRBJ2-7, the full variable domain reads GAGVSQTPSNKVTEKGKYVELRCDPISGHTALYWYRQSLGQGPEFLIYFQGTGAADDSGLPNDRFFAVRPEGSVSTLKIQRTERGDSAVYLCASSPGQGYEQYFGPGTRLTVT.

The CDR3 region is CASSTGTSGMNNEQFF. CDR3 in DNA: TGCGCCAGCAGTACGGGGACTAGCGGGATGAACAATGAGCAGTTCTTC. The V call is TRBV5-1, the J call TRBJ2-1; TRBD2 matches at 13 bases. The length of the CDR3 is 16 residues. Trimming at V came to 5 bases and at J to 5 bases, leaving 7 bases not matched to a gene. Germline CDR1 is SGHRS and CDR2 is YFSETQ. The full variable domain, completed using reference TRBV5-1 and TRBJ2-1, is KAGVTQTPRYLIKTRGQQVTLSCSPISGHRSVSWYQQTPGQGLQFLFEYFSETQRNKGNFPGRFSGRQFSNSRSEMNVSTLELGDSALYLCASSTGTSGMNNEQFFGPGTRLTVL.

The V and J genes are TRBV5-6 and TRBJ2-2, with TRBD1 matching 9 bases. Germline V lookup: CDR1 SGHDT, CDR2 YYEEEE. This CDR3 contains 15 residues. V lost 2 bases and J lost 4; bases outside the gene matches: 3. The CDR3 DNA follows: TGTGCCAGCAGCTTTCGGGACAGGGCCACCGGGGAGCTGTTTTTT. Translation: CASSFRDRATGELFF.

The rearrangement joins TRBV18 to TRBJ1-1; D is unclear. V lost 1 base and J 1 base, leaving 4 bases between the germline ends. The CDR3 contains 13 residues. Germline V gene lookup returns CDR1 KGHSH and CDR2 LQKENI. CDR3 sequence: CASSPQRNTEAFF. CDR3 DNA sequence: TGTGCCAGCTCACCACAGAGGAACACTGAAGCTTTCTTT.

This clone was found a few times. The chain employs TRBV2 and TRBJ1-6, with D perhaps TRBD1 (5 bases). The CDR3 sequence is 12 residues long. V was cut by 8 bases and J by 9 bases, with 11 bases left in between. CDR1 is SNHLY, CDR2 FYNNEI, per germline. DNA of the CDR3: TGTGCCAGCGATGGGGGACTTTCACCCCTCCACTTT. Translated: CASDGGLSPLHF.

This clone was picked up a small number of times. The chain has TRBV4-3 and TRBJ2-3, with D perhaps TRBD2 (6 bases). Germline loops: CDR1 LGHNA, CDR2 YSLEER. CDR3 length: 15 amino acids. V was cut by 1 base and J by 1 base, with 9 bases left in between. CDR3 coding DNA: TGCGCCAGCAGCCAAGGACAGCGGGGCACAGATACGCAGTATTTT. As protein: CASSQGQRGTDTQYF.

This clone was found a few times. The V and J genes are TRBV5-1 and TRBJ1-5, with TRBD1 matching 9 bases. V was pared by 4 bases and J by 6 bases, with 5 bases of the junction left unmatched. CDR3 length: 14 amino acids. In germline, CDR1 is SGHRS, CDR2 YFSETQ. The CDR3 here is CASSPGQGSQPQHF. The CDR3 DNA follows: TGCGCCAGCAGCCCCGGACAGGGGAGTCAGCCCCAGCATTTT.

Of note for this clone: Other DNA sequences from this sample encode an identical CDR3 as well. The genes are TRBV6-6 and TRBJ1-2, with D perhaps matching TRBD1 (5 bases). The CDR3 runs to 13 residues. CDR1 and CDR2 (germline): MNHNY, SVGAGI (reference sequence). The V gene lost 2 bases and the J gene lost 1 base, with 5 bases spanning the gap. The CDR3 protein is CASSYGGNYGYTF. CDR3 nucleotides: TGTGCCAGCAGTTACGGGGGTAACTATGGCTACACCTTC.

This chain joins TRBV5-1 and TRBJ2-1, with 10 bases fitting TRBD2. The CDR3 consists of 14 residues. Germline assignment: CDR1 SGHRS and CDR2 YFSETQ. With V trimmed by 4 bases and J by 5 bases, 3 bases remained unmatched. The CDR3 spells CASSVLAGDNEQFF. As DNA, the CDR3 is TGCGCCAGCAGCGTCCTAGCGGGAGACAATGAGCAGTTCTTC.

This clone was observed a few times. The rearrangement links TRBV5-1 to TRBJ1-4; D gene uncertain. The V gene's germline CDR1 is SGHRS and CDR2 YFSETQ. This CDR3 has 15 residues. With 0 bases removed from V and 1 base from J, the gap between germline ends came to 7 bases. The CDR3 spells CASSLGGLTNEKLFF. The CDR3 DNA is TGCGCCAGCAGCTTGGGAGGGCTAACTAATGAAAAACTGTTTTTT.

This chain uses TRBV6-1 with TRBJ1-3; D unresolved. The CDR3 is 14 residues long. V lost 2 bases to trimming and J lost 1 base, with 6 bases between them. Germline assignment: CDR1 MNHNS and CDR2 SASEGT. CDR3 loop: CASSEKYSGNTIYF. The CDR3 nucleotides read TGTGCCAGCAGTGAAAAATATTCTGGAAACACCATATATTTT.

The chain employs TRBV27 and TRBJ1-3, with 7 bases that match TRBD1. Germline assignment: CDR1 MNHEY and CDR2 SMNVEV (reference sequence). V trimming: 6 bases; J trimming: 2 bases; junction bases outside the gene matches: 1. CDR3 length: 13 amino acids. The CDR3 loop reads CASRTGTGNTIYF. Here the CDR3 DNA reads TGTGCCAGCAGGACAGGGACTGGAAACACCATATATTTT.

The chain has TRBV29-1 and TRBJ2-5, with TRBD1 identical over 10 bases. The CDR3 is 14 residues long. Trimming removed 2 bases from V and 4 bases from J; junction bases left unmatched: 4. CDR1 is SQVTM, CDR2 ANQGSEA, per germline. This CDR3 reads CSVERQGAGETQYF. As DNA, the CDR3 is TGCAGCGTTGAAAGACAGGGGGCCGGAGAGACCCAGTACTTC. Full variable domain (rest looked up from reference TRBV29-1 and TRBJ2-5): SAVISQKPSRDICQRGTSLTIQCQVDSQVTMMFWYRQQPGQSLTLIATANQGSEATYESGFVIDKFPISRPNLTFSTLTVSNMSPEDSSIYLCSVERQGAGETQYFGPGTRLLVL.

The rearrangement joins TRBV7-2 to TRBJ1-4; 7 nucleotides line up with TRBD1. V trimming: 5 bases; J trimming: 11 bases; junction bases outside the gene matches: 11. Germline lookup yields CDR1 SGHTA and CDR2 FQGNSA. The CDR3 totals 14 residues. This CDR3 reads CASSLSREQGKLFF. DNA for the CDR3: TGTGCCAGCAGCCTAAGCCGCGAACAGGGGAAACTGTTTTTT.

V and J are TRBV5-1 and TRBJ2-3; D uncertain. Per the germline V gene, CDR1 is SGHRS and CDR2 is YFSETQ. The CDR3 is made up of 14 amino acids. V was shortened by 0 bases and J by 4 bases, with 9 bases between the two germline ends. The CDR3 region has the DNA TGCGCCAGCAGCTTGGCCGCAGCAGCAGATACGCAGTATTTT. Amino acid sequence: CASSLAAAADTQYF.

The V call is TRBV28, the J call TRBJ1-3, with D possibly being TRBD1 (5 bases). The CDR3 runs 16 residues. Trimming left V 7 bases short and J 0 bases short, with 16 bases between. CDR1 MDHEN and CDR2 SYDVKM come from the germline V gene. The CDR3 loop is CASTAGGIISGNTIYF. Written as DNA, the CDR3 is TGTGCCAGCACCGCCGGGGGGATTATCTCTGGAAACACCATATATTTT.

Only one count was recorded for this clone. This rearrangement joins TRBV21-1 to TRBJ1-5. TRBV21-1 corresponds to a pseudogene. The CDR3 consists of 16 residues. The chain's CDR3 is CADRDRIIYSNQPQHF. In DNA form, the CDR3 reads TGTGCCGATAGGGATCGGATCATCTATAGCAATCAGCCCCAGCATTTT.

This clone was observed a single time. This chain links TRBV28 with TRBJ1-1, with TRBD1 matching 7 bases. This CDR3 has 13 residues. The germline gives CDR1 MDHEN, CDR2 SYDVKM. Unmatched junction bases numbered 2, after V lost 6 bases and J lost 1 base. The chain's CDR3 is CASRGTENTEAFF. The CDR3 nucleotides read TGTGCCAGCAGAGGGACAGAGAACACTGAAGCTTTCTTT.